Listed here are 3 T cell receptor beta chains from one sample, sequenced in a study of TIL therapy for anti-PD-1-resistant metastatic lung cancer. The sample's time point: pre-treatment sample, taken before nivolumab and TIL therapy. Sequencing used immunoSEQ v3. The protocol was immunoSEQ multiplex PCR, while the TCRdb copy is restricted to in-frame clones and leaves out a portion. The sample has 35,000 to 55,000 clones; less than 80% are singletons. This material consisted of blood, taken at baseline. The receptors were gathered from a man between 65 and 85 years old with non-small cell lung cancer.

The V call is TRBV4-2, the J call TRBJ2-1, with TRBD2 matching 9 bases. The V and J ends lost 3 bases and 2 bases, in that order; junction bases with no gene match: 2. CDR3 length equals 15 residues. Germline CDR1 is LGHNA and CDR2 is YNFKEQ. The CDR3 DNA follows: TGTGCCAGCAGCCAGGGACTAGCCGCCTACAATGAGCAGTTCTTC. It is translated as CASSQGLAAYNEQFF.

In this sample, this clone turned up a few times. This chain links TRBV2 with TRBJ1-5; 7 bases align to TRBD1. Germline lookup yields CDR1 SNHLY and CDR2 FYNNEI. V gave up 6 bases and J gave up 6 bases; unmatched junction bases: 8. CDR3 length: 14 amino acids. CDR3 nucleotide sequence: TGTGCCAGCAGCGTAGGGGGCGCGCCTCAGCCCCAGCATTTT. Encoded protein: CASSVGGAPQPQHF.

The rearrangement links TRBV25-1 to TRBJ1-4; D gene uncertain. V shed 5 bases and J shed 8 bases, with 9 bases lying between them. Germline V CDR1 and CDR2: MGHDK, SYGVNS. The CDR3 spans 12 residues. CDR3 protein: CASSTRAEKLFF. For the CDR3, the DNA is TGTGCCAGCAGTACGAGAGCCGAAAAACTGTTTTTT.